Below, one TCR beta chain is given with its context. Its antigen remains undetermined. No much larger clone is present one base from it, and per-base qualities are unavailable. This sample was included in a study of technical replicates of blood from a few donors (dated by TCRdb to about 2017). Libraries were made using the immunoSEQ multiplex PCR assay. TCRdb provides this immuneACCESS table in a form limited to in-frame rearrangements. Some clones are lacking; in checked studies, under half of them reflect an unresolved V gene, and why the rest are absent is not known. This sample comprises about 80,000 clones, 97% of them detected only once. Around 0.18% of the sample goes to the ten largest clones. Its CDR3 holds 16 amino acids, cysteine through phenylalanine. Of all the DNA, just the CDR3 is kept, 48 bases in frame from base 1. V is pruned by 6 bases and J by 6 bases, leaving 13 bases of the junction without a gene match. CDR1 and CDR2, per the germline V gene, are SQVTM and ANQGSEA.

The sequence was collected from a human donor in good health. Here the chain combines TRBV29-1 and TRBJ2-1, with 11 junctional bases fitting TRBD2. Sequenced input: T cells isolated from PBMCs. The CDR3 amino acid sequence is: CSVGISGTSGANEQFF. The bases are TGCAGCGTAGGCATTTCCGGGACTAGCGGCGCCAATGAGCAGTTCTTC.